One and the same sample provided the 6 T cell receptor beta chains below, sequenced in a study of shared clonotypes between healthy human individuals. Assay: immunoSEQ multiplex PCR; the TCRdb copy retains only in-frame clones and omits some. Of about 2.4 million clones in the sample, 93% are singletons; the top ten hold 0.36%. The source material was naive CD4+ T cells from PBMCs. Described subset: CD45RA+ positively selected. All receptors derive from a man between 18 and 35 years old in good health. Some clones in this sample may be carry-over from other donors' samples.

The V and J genes are TRBV30 and TRBJ2-5; D is unclear. The CDR3 extends over 14 amino acids. With 1 base removed from V and 5 bases from J, the gap between germline ends came to 14 bases. Germline lookup yields CDR1 GTSNPN and CDR2 SVGIG (reference sequence). CDR3 DNA: TGTGCCTGGAGTGATCGGAGTTCCGGGGAGACCCAGTACTTC. The encoded protein is CAWSDRSSGETQYF.

The rearrangement uses TRBV7-8 and TRBJ2-3; D is ambiguous. Germline CDR1 SGHVS, CDR2 FQNEAQ. The CDR3 has 16 residues. Trimming removed 2 bases from V and 1 base from J, with 13 bases in between. Written as DNA, the CDR3 is TGTGCCAGCAGCTTAAGACGCCTAACCGGCACAGATACGCAGTATTTT. This translates into CASSLRRLTGTDTQYF.

The V call is TRBV6-4, the J call TRBJ2-2; 9 nucleotides line up with TRBD2. J was trimmed by 6 bases and V by 6 bases; bases with no gene match: 11. Germline V lookup: CDR1 MRHNA, CDR2 SNTAGT. The CDR3 length is 16 residues. The CDR3 loop is CASSPPQREVPGELFF. The CDR3 nucleotides read TGTGCCAGCAGCCCCCCCCAGCGGGAGGTACCCGGGGAGCTGTTTTTT.

The chain has TRBV7-2 and TRBJ2-2, with 12 bases matching TRBD2. The CDR3 is 15 amino acids. CDR1 is SGHTA and CDR2 is FQGNSA in the germline V gene. V lost 4 bases to trimming and J lost 7 bases; unmatched junction nucleotides: 4. The CDR3 sequence: CASSSGLAGSGELFF. CDR3 sequence (DNA): TGTGCCAGCAGCTCCGGACTAGCGGGGAGCGGGGAGCTGTTTTTT. Full variable domain (missing parts from reference TRBV7-2 and TRBJ2-2): GAGVSQSPSNKVTEKGKDVELRCDPISGHTALYWYRQSLGQGLEFLIYFQGNSAPDKSGLPSDRFSAERTGGSVSTLTIQRTQQEDSAVYLCASSSGLAGSGELFFGEGSRLTVL.

This chain connects TRBV11-3 to TRBJ2-7; unclear D gene. The ends were cut back, 4 bases at V and 6 bases at J, with 19 bases in the middle. The CDR3 totals 15 residues. CDR1 and CDR2 from the germline V gene are SGHNT and YENEEA. The CDR3 DNA follows: TGTGCCAGCAGCTCGCGTCGGTGGGCTCTGGGCGAGCAGTACTTC. Translating it yields CASSSRRWALGEQYF.

Remarks on this clone: The sample carries other DNA sequences with the same CDR3. V and J are TRBV5-1 and TRBJ1-1, with 8 positions matching TRBD1. This CDR3 is 14 amino acids long. The V segment lost 3 bases and the J segment 2 bases; nucleotides outside the gene matches: 3. Germline CDR1 and CDR2: SGHRS and YFSETQ. The CDR3 DNA sequence: TGCGCCAGCAGCTCCGGACAGGGTAACACTGAAGCTTTCTTT. Protein sequence: CASSSGQGNTEAFF. The complete variable domain, with remaining parts taken from reference TRBV5-1 and TRBJ1-1, reads KAGVTQTPRYLIKTRGQQVTLSCSPISGHRSVSWYQQTPGQGLQFLFEYFSETQRNKGNFPGRFSGRQFSNSRSEMNVSTLELGDSALYLCASSSGQGNTEAFFGQGTRLTVV.